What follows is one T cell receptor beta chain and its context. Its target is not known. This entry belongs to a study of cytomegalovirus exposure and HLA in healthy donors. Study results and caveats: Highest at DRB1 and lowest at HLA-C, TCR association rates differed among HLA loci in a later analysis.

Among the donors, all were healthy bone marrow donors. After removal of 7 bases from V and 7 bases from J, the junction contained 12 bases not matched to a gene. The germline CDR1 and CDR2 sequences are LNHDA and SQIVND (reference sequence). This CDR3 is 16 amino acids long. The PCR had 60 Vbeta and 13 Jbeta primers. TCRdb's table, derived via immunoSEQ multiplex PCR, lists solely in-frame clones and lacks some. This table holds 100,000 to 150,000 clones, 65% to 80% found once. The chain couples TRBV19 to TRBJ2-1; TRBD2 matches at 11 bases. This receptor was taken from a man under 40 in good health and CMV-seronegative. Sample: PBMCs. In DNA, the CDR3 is TGTGCCAGTACCTCCCCCTCTAGCGGGAGGCGGAATGAGCAGTTCTTC. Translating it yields CASTSPSSGRRNEQFF.